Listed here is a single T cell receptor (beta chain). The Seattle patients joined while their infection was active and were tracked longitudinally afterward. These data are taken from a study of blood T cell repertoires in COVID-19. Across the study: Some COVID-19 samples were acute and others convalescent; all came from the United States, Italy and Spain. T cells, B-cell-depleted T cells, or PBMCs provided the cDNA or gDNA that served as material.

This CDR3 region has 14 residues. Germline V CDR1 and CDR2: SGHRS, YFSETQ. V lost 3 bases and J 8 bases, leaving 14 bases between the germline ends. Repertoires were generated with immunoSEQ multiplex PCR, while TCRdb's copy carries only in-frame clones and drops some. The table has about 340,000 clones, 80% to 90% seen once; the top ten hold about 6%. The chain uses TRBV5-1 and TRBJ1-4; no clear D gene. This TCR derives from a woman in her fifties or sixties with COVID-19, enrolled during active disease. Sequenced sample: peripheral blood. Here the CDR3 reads CASSYRTREEKLFF. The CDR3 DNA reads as TGCGCCAGCAGCTACCGGACGAGGGAAGAAAAACTGTTTTTT.